This TCR beta chain derives from a study of PD-1 blockade in classical Hodgkin lymphoma (dated by TCRdb to 2020 to 2021). As for the study more broadly: Nivolumab dosing was 3 mg/kg intravenously every 2 weeks, continuing until either disease progression or unacceptable toxicity. The study used TCR beta sequencing and CyTOF to define a peripheral blood immune signature of response to PD-1 blockade in classical Hodgkin lymphoma.

Beyond this particular receptor, the publication reports: A significant rise by C4D1 was seen in CD4+ but not CD8+ TCR diversity (p=0.0027 vs p=0.16), with the rise being most apparent in complete responders (p=0.02). The study was restricted to a single clinical trial cohort, and the causes of repertoire differences, possibly disease activity or prior therapy, were left undefined. Baseline diversity similar to that of newly diagnosed patients was observed in trial patients achieving complete response, whereas significantly lower diversity was observed in partial responders and progressors. Lower diversity was observed in patients in whom nivolumab was started less than 1 year after ASCT, and these patients were excluded from later analyses so that confounding by immune reconstitution would be avoided. Baseline TCR diversity was reported to be lower in newly diagnosed patients than in healthy donors, and even lower in relapsed/refractory patients.

In regard to this clone: The antigen it binds to is not known. The input lacks base qualities; no much larger clone sits a single base away.

The Qiagen DNeasy kit was used to extract genomic DNA from unsorted PBMCs and from the negatively selected CD4+ and CD8+ fractions. Using primers that anneal to V and J segments, immunoSEQ multiplex PCR amplified the TCR beta CDR3 regions. A synthetic immune receptor repertoire was used to minimize amplification bias, and any residual bias was removed computationally once sequencing was done. The original methods were these. Repertoire diversity was quantified as the Shannon entropy index using custom Python scripts. Unsorted, CD4+ and CD8+ repertoires were analyzed separately, except in combined analyses where CD4+ and CD8+ sequences were merged in silico. Clonal expansion was defined as a frequency increase of at least 2-fold after treatment compared with C1D1, and clones undetected at baseline were assigned a pseudocount of 0.5. Clones with 0 or 1 copy at C1D1 were classified as singleton clones, and clones with 2 or more copies were classified as non-singleton clones. By matching protein sequences in sorted samples from the same patient, clones expanded in unsorted samples were annotated as CD4+, CD8+ or unknown. Wilcoxon tests on paired samples were used to test diversity changes from C1D1 to C4D1. The source is immuneACCESS, and TCRdb retained only in-frame sequences with V and J called. Part of the clones is not carried over; for the studies checked, unresolved V genes explain less than half of this, and the remainder is unexplained. V and J calls and clone size follow that table, whereas D and trimming were derived from the DNA. The sample table shows about 13,000 clones, and about 80% are seen once. Of the sample, 4.1% falls within the top ten clones.

From cysteine to phenylalanine, the CDR3 is 18 amino acids long. Solely the CDR3 DNA is kept, with 54 bases framed from the first base. Germline trimming amounts to 1 base on V and 3 bases on J, with 12 as the count of junction bases outside the gene matches. Reading the germline V gene gives CDR1 SGDLS and CDR2 YYNGEE. The label giving this sample's time point can be read as: cycle 1 day 1 (C1D1), immediately before nivolumab initiation. All trial patients had relapsed after autologous stem cell transplantation, with cohorts A, B and C differing in prior brentuximab vedotin exposure. The trial cohort comprised some 60 patients with relapsed/refractory classical Hodgkin lymphoma whose best overall responses were complete response, partial response or progressive disease. In the multi-cohort phase II CheckMate 205 trial, trial patients received single-agent nivolumab. An independent review committee assessed best overall response by applying the 2007 International Working Group response criteria. PBMCs from the trial were collected at three points: immediately before nivolumab initiation (C1D1), and during therapy at cycle 2 day 1 and cycle 4 day 1. After peripheral blood was drawn into 8 mL Vacutainer Cell Preparation Tubes, PBMCs were isolated by centrifugation and then cryopreserved.

The sample consisted of peripheral blood mononuclear cells (PBMCs), taken at baseline. The source of this sequence is a human donor with classical Hodgkin lymphoma. The sequence joins TRBV9 to TRBJ2-3, and 9 bases in between align with TRBD1. This receptor has the CDR3 CASSVLGGGTGNTDTQYF. The DNA sequence reads TGTGCCAGCAGCGTACTAGGTGGAGGGACAGGGAATACAGATACGCAGTATTTT.